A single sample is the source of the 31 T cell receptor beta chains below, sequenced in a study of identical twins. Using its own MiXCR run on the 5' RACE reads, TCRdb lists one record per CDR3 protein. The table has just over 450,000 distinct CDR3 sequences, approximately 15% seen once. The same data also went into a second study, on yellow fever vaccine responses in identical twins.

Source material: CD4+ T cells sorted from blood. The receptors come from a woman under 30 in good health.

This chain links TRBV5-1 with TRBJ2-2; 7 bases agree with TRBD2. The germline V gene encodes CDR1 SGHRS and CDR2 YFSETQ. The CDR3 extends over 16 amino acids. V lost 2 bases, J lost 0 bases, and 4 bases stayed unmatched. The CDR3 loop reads CASSFPGGTNTGELFF. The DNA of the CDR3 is TGCGCCAGCAGCTTCCCCGGGGGGACGAACACCGGGGAGCTGTTTTTT.

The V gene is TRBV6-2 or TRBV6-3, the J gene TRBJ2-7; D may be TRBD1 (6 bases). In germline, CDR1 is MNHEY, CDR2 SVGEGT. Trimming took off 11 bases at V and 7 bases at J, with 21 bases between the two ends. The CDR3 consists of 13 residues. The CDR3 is CASRTDAVGEQYF. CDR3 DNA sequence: TGTGCCTCCCGGACAGATGCCGTGGGGGAGCAGTACTTC.

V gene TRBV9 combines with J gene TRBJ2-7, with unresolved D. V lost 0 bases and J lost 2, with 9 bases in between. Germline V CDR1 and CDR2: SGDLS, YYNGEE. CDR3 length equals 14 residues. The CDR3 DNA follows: TGTGCCAGCAGCGTAGTGGGGTCAACCTACGAGCAGTACTTC. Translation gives CASSVVGSTYEQYF.

CDR3 sequence: CASSLPRGQGILNTGELFF. DNA for the CDR3: TGTGCCAGCAGCTTACCCCGTGGACAGGGCATACTAAACACCGGGGAGCTGTTTTTT. The chain employs TRBV11-1 and TRBJ2-2; 8 nucleotides agree with TRBD1. CDR3 length: 19 amino acids. The germline V gene encodes CDR1 SGHAT and CDR2 FQDESV (reference sequence). The V gene end was trimmed by 2 bases and the J gene end by 2 bases; junction bases not matched to a gene: 13.

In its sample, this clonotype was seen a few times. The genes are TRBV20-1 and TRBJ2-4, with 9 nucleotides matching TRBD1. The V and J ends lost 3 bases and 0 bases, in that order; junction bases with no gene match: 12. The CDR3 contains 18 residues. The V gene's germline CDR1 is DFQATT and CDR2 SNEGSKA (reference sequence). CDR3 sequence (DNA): TGCAGTGCTAGGTCCGGACAGGGGCTTTCCTTAGCCAAAAACATTCAGTACTTC. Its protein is CSARSGQGLSLAKNIQYF.

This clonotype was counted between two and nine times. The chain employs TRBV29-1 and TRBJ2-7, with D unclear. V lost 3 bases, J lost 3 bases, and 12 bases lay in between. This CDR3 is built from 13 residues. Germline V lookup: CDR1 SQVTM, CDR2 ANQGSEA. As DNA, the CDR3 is TGCAGCGTTGAGGACCGAGGTGGCTACGAGCAGTACTTC. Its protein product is CSVEDRGGYEQYF.

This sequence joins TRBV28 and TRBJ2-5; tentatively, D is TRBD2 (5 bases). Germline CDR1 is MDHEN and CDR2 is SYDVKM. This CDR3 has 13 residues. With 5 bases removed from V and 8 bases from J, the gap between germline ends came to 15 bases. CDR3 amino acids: CASSIFRELTQYF. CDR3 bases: TGTGCCAGCAGTATTTTCCGGGAACTAACCCAGTACTTC.

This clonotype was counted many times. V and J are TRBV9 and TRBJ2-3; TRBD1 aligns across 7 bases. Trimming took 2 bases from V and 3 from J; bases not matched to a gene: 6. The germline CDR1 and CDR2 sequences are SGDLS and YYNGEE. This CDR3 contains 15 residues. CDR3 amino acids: CASSVGQKKTDTQYF. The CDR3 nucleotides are TGTGCCAGCAGCGTGGGACAGAAGAAAACAGATACGCAGTATTTT.

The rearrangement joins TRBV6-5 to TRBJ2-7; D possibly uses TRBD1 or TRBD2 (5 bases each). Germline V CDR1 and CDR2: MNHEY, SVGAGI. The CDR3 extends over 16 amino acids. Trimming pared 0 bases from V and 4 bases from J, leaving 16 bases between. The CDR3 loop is CASSYSGERPTYEQYF. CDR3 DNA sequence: TGTGCCAGCAGTTACTCGGGGGAGCGCCCAACATACGAGCAGTACTTC.

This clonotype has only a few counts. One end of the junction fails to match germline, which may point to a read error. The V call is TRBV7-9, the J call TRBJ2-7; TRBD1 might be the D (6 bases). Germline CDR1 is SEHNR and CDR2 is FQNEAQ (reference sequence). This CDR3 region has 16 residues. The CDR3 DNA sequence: TGTGCCAGCAACTTAGGTGGGACACACCGCTCCTACGAGCAGTACTTC. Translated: CASNLGGTHRSYEQYF.

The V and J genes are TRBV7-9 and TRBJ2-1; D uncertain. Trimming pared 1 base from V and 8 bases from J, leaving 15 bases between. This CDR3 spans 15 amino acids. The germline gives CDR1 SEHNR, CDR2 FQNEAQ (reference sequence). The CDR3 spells CASSLEVARFDEQFF. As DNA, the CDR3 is TGTGCCAGCAGCTTAGAAGTAGCCCGGTTCGATGAGCAGTTCTTC.

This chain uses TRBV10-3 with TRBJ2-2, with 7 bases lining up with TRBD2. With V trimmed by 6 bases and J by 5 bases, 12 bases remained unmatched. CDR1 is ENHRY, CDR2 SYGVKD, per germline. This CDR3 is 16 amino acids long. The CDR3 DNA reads TGTGCCATCAGCACCGATGGACTAGTTAAAACCGGGGAGCTGTTTTTT. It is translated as CAISTDGLVKTGELFF.

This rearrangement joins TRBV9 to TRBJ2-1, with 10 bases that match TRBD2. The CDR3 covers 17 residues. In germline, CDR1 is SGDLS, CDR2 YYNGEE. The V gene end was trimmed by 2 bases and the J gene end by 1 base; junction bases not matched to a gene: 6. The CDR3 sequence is CASSVPRLAGSYNEQFF. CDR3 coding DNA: TGTGCCAGCAGCGTCCCTCGACTAGCGGGTTCCTACAATGAGCAGTTCTTC.

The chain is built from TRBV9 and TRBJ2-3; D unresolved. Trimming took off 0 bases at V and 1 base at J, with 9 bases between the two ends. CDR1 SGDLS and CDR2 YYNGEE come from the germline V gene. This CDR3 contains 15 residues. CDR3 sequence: CASSVEGSRTDTQYF. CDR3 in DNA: TGTGCCAGCAGCGTAGAAGGCAGCCGCACAGATACGCAGTATTTT.

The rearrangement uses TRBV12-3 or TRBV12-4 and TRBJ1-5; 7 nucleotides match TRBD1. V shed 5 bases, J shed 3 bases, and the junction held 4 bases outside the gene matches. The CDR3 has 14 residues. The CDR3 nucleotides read TGTGCCAGCAGTAGGACAGGCTACAATCAGCCCCAGCATTTT. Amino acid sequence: CASSRTGYNQPQHF.

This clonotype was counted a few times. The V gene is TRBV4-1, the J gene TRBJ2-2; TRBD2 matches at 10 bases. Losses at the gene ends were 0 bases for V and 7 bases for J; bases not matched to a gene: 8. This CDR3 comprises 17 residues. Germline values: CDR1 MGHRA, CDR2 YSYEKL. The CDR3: CASSQDQLAGVLGELFF. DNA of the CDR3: TGCGCCAGCAGCCAAGATCAGCTAGCGGGAGTTCTCGGGGAGCTGTTTTTT.

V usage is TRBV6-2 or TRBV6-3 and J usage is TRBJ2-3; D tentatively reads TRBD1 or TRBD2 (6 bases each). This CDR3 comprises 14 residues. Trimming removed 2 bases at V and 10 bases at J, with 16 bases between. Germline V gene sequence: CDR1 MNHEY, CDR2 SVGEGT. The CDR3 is CASSYEGLRQAQYF. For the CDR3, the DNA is TGTGCCAGCAGTTACGAGGGACTCAGACAGGCGCAGTATTTT.

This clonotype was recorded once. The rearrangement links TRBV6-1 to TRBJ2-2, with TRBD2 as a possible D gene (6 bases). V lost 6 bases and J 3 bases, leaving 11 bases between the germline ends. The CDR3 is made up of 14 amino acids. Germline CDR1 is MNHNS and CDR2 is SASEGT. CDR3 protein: CASSPKRDTGELFF. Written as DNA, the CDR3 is TGTGCCAGCAGCCCCAAGCGGGACACCGGGGAGCTGTTTTTT.

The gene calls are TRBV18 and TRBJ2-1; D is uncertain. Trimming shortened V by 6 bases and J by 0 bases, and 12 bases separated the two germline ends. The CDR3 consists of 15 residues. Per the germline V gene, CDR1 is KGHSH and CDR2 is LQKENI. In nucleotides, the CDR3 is TGTGCCAGCTCGCCTCCCGGCGGCTCCTACAATGAGCAGTTCTTC. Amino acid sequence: CASSPPGGSYNEQFF.

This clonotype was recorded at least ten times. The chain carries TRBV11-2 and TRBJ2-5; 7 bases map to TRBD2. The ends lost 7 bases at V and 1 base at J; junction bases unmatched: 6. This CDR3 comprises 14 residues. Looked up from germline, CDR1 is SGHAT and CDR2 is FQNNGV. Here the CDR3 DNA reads TGTGCCAGCACCCTGAGCGGGATCCAAGAGACCCAGTACTTC. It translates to CASTLSGIQETQYF. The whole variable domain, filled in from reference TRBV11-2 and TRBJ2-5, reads EAGVAQSPRYKIIEKRQSVAFWCNPISGHATLYWYQQILGQGPKLLIQFQNNGVVDDSQLPKDRFSAERLKGVDSTLKIQPAKLEDSAVYLCASTLSGIQETQYFGPGTRLLVL.

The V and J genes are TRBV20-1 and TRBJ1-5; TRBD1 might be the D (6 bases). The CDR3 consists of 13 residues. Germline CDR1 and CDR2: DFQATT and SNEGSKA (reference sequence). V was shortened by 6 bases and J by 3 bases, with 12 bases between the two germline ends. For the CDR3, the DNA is TGCAGTGCGGGCAGGGGAGACAATCAGCCCCAGCATTTT. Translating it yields CSAGRGDNQPQHF.

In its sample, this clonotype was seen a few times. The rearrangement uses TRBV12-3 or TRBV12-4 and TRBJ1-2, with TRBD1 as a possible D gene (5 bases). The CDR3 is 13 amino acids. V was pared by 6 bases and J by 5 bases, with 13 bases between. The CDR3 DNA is TGTGCCAGCAGGGCCGGGGGAGGGTATGGCTACACCTTC. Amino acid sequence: CASRAGGGYGYTF.

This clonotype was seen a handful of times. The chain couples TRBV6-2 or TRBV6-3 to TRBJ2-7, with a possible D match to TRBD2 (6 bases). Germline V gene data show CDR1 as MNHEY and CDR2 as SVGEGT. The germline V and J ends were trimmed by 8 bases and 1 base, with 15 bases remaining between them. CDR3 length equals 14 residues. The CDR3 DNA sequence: TGTGCCAGCCGGCGGGAATTAAGTTCCTACGAGCAGTACTTC. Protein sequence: CASRRELSSYEQYF.

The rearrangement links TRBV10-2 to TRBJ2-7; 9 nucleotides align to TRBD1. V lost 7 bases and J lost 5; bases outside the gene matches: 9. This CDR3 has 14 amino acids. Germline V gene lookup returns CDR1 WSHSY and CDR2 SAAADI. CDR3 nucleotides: TGCGCCAGCAACGTGGGACAGGGTGGGCACGAGCAGTACTTC. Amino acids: CASNVGQGGHEQYF.

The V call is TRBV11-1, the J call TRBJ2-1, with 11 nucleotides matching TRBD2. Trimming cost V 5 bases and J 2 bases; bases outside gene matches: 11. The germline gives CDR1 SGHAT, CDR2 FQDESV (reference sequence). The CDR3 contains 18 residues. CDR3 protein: CASSPPLTSGITYNEQFF. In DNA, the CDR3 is TGTGCCAGCAGCCCACCCCTGACTAGCGGGATCACCTACAATGAGCAGTTCTTC. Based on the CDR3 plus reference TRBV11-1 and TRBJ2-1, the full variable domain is EAEVAQSPRYKITEKSQAVAFWCDPISGHATLYWYRQILGQGPELLVQFQDESVVDDSQLPKDRFSAERLKGVDSTLKIQPAELGDSAMYLCASSPPLTSGITYNEQFFGPGTRLTVL.

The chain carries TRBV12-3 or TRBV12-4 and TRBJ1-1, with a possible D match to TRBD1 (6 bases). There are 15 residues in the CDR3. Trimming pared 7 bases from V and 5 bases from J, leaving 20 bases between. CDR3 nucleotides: TGTGCCAGCAACCATGGTCGGGGGAGGGGGACTGAAGCTTTCTTT. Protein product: CASNHGRGRGTEAFF.

CDR3 region: CSARPQYTGELFF. The CDR3 DNA sequence: TGCAGTGCTAGACCCCAGTACACCGGGGAGCTGTTTTTT. This sequence joins TRBV20-1 and TRBJ2-2; D unresolved. Looked up from germline, CDR1 is DFQATT and CDR2 is SNEGSKA (reference sequence). The CDR3 spans 13 residues. V lost 2 bases and J lost 3, with 7 bases in between.

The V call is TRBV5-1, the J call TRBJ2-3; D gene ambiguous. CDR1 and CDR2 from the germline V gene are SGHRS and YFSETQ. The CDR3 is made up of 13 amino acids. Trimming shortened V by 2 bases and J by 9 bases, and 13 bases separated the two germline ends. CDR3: CASSFGLFETQYF. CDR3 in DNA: TGCGCCAGCAGCTTTGGGCTCTTCGAGACGCAGTATTTT.

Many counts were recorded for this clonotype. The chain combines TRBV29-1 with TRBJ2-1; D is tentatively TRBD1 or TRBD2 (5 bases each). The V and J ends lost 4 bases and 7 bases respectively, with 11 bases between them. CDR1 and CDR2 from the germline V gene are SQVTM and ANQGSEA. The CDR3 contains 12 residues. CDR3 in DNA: TGCAGCGTTGGGTCCGGGGCTAATGAGCAGTTCTTC. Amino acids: CSVGSGANEQFF.

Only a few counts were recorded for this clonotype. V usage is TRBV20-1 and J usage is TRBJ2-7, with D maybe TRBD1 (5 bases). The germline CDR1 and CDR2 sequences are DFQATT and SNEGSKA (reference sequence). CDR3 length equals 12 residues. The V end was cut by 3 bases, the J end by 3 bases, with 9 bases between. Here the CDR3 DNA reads TGCAGTGCTAGTTGGCAGGGCTACGAGCAGTACTTC. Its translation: CSASWQGYEQYF.

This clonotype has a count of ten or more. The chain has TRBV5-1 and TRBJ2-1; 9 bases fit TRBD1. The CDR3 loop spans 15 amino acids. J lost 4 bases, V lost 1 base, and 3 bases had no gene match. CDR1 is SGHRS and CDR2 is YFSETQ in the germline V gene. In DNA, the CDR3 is TGCGCCAGCAGCTTGAACAGGGGGCTATACAATGAGCAGTTCTTC. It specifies CASSLNRGLYNEQFF.